This TCR beta chain comes out of a study of PD-1 blockade in classical Hodgkin lymphoma. Sequenced by immunoSEQ multiplex PCR; TCRdb stores in-frame clones only, minus some. The sample lists roughly 15,000 clones, approximately 83% occurring once. The CDR3 covers 12 residues. CDR1 and CDR2 from the germline V gene are KGHSH and LQKENI. The V end was cut by 3 bases, the J end by 6 bases, with 7 bases between. Relapse was seen in all patients after autologous stem cell transplantation, and brentuximab vedotin exposure was variable. The V gene is TRBV18, the J gene TRBJ2-3; D is undetermined. The specimen was peripheral blood mononuclear cells (PBMCs), collected before the second cycle of nivolumab. The TCR sequence derives from a human donor with classical Hodgkin lymphoma. CDR3 residues: CASSPSGDTQYF. CDR3 coding DNA: TGTGCCAGCTCACCCTCCGGGGATACGCAGTATTTT.